The clone carrying this T cell receptor beta chain was seen ten or more times. Its antigen is unidentified. Sample-barcoded 5' priming and a J-beta primer mix drove a second PCR of about 6 to 11 cycles. A template-switch adaptor containing 12 random nucleotides labeled each cDNA molecule. One entry per CDR3 protein, called by TCRdb with MiXCR from the 5' RACE reads. The table includes hundreds of thousands of distinct CDR3 sequences, roughly 44% detected once. V lost 4 bases, J lost 2 bases, and 12 bases lay in between. CDR1 MGHRA and CDR2 YSYEKL come from the germline V gene. This CDR3 is built from 14 residues. For every donor, a draw yielded around 10 milliliters of peripheral blood. This entry is derived from a study of blood T cells in healthy people across ages. Overall study results and limits: Roughly linearly, TCR beta diversity per million T cells fell as age increased. Naive CD4+ cells and diversity were both higher in long-lived donors than in aged donors.

The receptor was derived from a man in his 60s in good health. The chain is built from TRBV4-1 and TRBJ2-7; no definite D call. What was sequenced was blood. The CDR3 region has the DNA TGCGCCAGCAGCCTTCAGGAGTTGGCCTACGAGCAGTACTTC. Residues: CASSLQELAYEQYF.